The 17 T cell receptor beta chains presented below share a single source sample, sequenced in a study of control samples from healthy donors and cancer patients (dated by TCRdb to 2020 to 2021). Library preparation was by the immunoSEQ multiplex PCR assay. In TCRdb, the immuneACCESS table is reduced to in-frame sequences with V and J assigned. These tables do not hold every clone; where another copy was compared, an unresolved V gene accounts for under half, and the others remain unexplained. In this sample the table shows roughly 3,000 clones, about four fifths of which occur a single time. The top ten hold 28% of the sample. Material for sequencing was formalin-fixed, paraffin-embedded tissue. Receptors were obtained from a male donor with melanoma.

V and J are TRBV11-3 and TRBJ2-7; 13 nucleotides agree with TRBD2. Germline V CDR1 and CDR2: SGHNT, YENEEA. The CDR3 is made up of 20 amino acids. V trimming: 0 bases; J trimming: 2 bases; junction bases outside the gene matches: 13. In DNA form, the CDR3 reads TGTGCCAGCAGCTTAGATCCCGGCAGAAGGACTAGCGGGAGCCCCTACGAGCAGTACTTC. Translation: CASSLDPGRRTSGSPYEQYF.

The V and J genes are TRBV5-1 and TRBJ1-1, with D unclear. The CDR3 length is 14 residues. Trimming took 8 bases from V and 1 from J, leaving 15 bases between them. Per the germline V gene, CDR1 is SGHRS and CDR2 is YFSETQ. The chain's CDR3 is CASKAQLGNTEAFF. CDR3 nucleotides: TGCGCCAGTAAAGCGCAGTTGGGGAACACTGAAGCTTTCTTT.

The chain's CDR3 is CASSLAHEAFF. The CDR3 DNA reads TGTGCCAGCAGCTTGGCACACGAAGCTTTCTTT. J is TRBJ1-1 and V is TRBV5-6; D is ambiguous. Trimming removed 0 bases at V and 8 bases at J, with 5 bases between. CDR1 SGHDT and CDR2 YYEEEE come from the germline V gene. This CDR3 region has 11 residues.

The V gene is TRBV4-1, the J gene TRBJ2-2; D possibly uses TRBD1 or TRBD2 (5 bases each). With 2 bases removed from V and 6 bases from J, the gap between germline ends came to 13 bases. Germline values: CDR1 MGHRA, CDR2 YSYEKL. The length of the CDR3 is 15 residues. CDR3 sequence reads: CASSQRSPGPGELFF. The CDR3 bases are TGCGCCAGCAGCCAAAGGTCTCCGGGGCCCGGGGAGCTGTTTTTT.

As DNA, the CDR3 is TGTGCCAGCAGTTTAAATGGGTGGGCCAATGAGCAGTTCTTC. It is translated as CASSLNGWANEQFF. The rearrangement joins TRBV27 to TRBJ2-1, with no clear D. This CDR3 is 14 amino acids long. Per the germline V gene, CDR1 is MNHEY and CDR2 is SMNVEV (reference sequence). The V end was cut by 2 bases, the J end by 6 bases, with 11 bases between.

CDR3 nucleotides: TGTGCCAGCATGGTCCCTGCCAGGGGCTATGGCTACACCTTC. Encoded protein: CASMVPARGYGYTF. V and J are TRBV28 and TRBJ1-2; D possibly corresponds to TRBD1 (6 bases). Per germline, CDR1 MDHEN and CDR2 SYDVKM. The CDR3 spans 14 residues. V lost 7 bases to trimming and J lost 4 bases, with 16 bases between them.

The J gene is TRBJ2-3, the V gene TRBV9; D gene ambiguous. This CDR3 has 15 residues. Trimming stripped 3 bases from V and 2 bases from J, with 13 bases between. Germline CDR1 SGDLS, CDR2 YYNGEE. The DNA of the CDR3 is TGTGCCAGCAGCGACGACACGCAAATCACAGATACGCAGTATTTT. Residues: CASSDDTQITDTQYF. Using reference TRBV9 and TRBJ2-3 for the parts outside the CDR3, the full variable domain is DSGVTQTPKHLITATGQRVTLRCSPRSGDLSVYWYQQSLDQGLQFLIQYYNGEERAKGNILERFSAQQFPDLHSELNLSSLELGDSALYFCASSDDTQITDTQYFGPGTRLTVL.

The gene calls are TRBV23-1 and TRBJ2-1; D remains ambiguous. TRBV23-1 is recorded as an ORF, its role being uncertain. The length of the CDR3 is 14 residues. Trimming shortened V by 7 bases and J by 0 bases, and 10 bases separated the two germline ends. The CDR3 protein is CASIRTSSYNEQFF. DNA for the CDR3: TGCGCCAGCATCCGCACGAGCTCCTACAATGAGCAGTTCTTC.

The gene calls are TRBV28 and TRBJ1-1; D not certain. Germline CDR1 reads MDHEN; CDR2 reads SYDVKM. The CDR3 spans 13 residues. With 6 bases removed from V and 1 base from J, the gap between germline ends came to 9 bases. Here the CDR3 DNA reads TGTGCCAGCAGCGGACTGGGGAACACTGAAGCTTTCTTT. Amino acids: CASSGLGNTEAFF.

The chain is built from TRBV9 and TRBJ2-3, with 9 bases matching TRBD2. V lost 0 bases and J lost 0; bases outside the gene matches: 5. Germline loops: CDR1 SGDLS, CDR2 YYNGEE. This CDR3 is built from 17 residues. The CDR3 region is CASSVAPSGTSTDTQYF. DNA for the CDR3: TGTGCCAGCAGCGTAGCCCCTAGCGGGACTAGCACAGATACGCAGTATTTT.

The chain links TRBV6-2 or TRBV6-3 to TRBJ2-7, with 7 nucleotides matching TRBD1. Germline V gene sequence: CDR1 MNHEY, CDR2 SVGEGT. V shed 5 bases and J 5 bases; nucleotides not matched to a gene: 12. The CDR3 is made up of 15 amino acids. The DNA for the CDR3 is TGTGCCAGCAGTATACCGGGACAGCTTGTCCACGAGCAGTACTTC. Its protein product is CASSIPGQLVHEQYF.

The rearrangement links TRBV10-3 to TRBJ2-7; the D gene is possibly TRBD2 (6 bases). Germline V gives CDR1 ENHRY, CDR2 SYGVKD. The CDR3 length is 14 residues. V was clipped by 6 bases and J by 0 bases, with 12 bases between them. The CDR3 here is CAISPQGGSYEQYF. The CDR3 nucleotides are TGTGCCATCAGCCCTCAGGGAGGCTCCTACGAGCAGTACTTC.

V usage is TRBV7-2 and J usage is TRBJ2-1; perhaps TRBD2 as D (6 bases). The germline gives CDR1 SGHTA, CDR2 FQGNSA. V lost 3 bases to trimming and J lost 1 base, with 7 bases between them. This CDR3 contains 14 residues. The CDR3 sequence: CASSFLASYNEQFF. In nucleotides, the CDR3 is TGTGCCAGCAGCTTTCTAGCGTCCTACAATGAGCAGTTCTTC.

The V call is TRBV28, the J call TRBJ2-7; 8 nucleotides line up with TRBD2. CDR1 is MDHEN, CDR2 SYDVKM, per germline. V dropped 4 bases and J dropped 6; count of bases not matched to a gene: 14. The CDR3 runs 16 residues. CDR3 sequence: CASSSPSGGRRAEQYF. CDR3 DNA sequence: TGTGCCAGCAGTTCCCCCTCGGGGGGGCGAAGGGCCGAGCAGTACTTC. The whole variable domain, filled in from reference TRBV28 and TRBJ2-7, reads DVKVTQSSRYLVKRTGEKVFLECVQDMDHENMFWYRQDPGLGLRLIYFSYDVKMKEKGDIPEGYSVSREKKERFSLILESASTNQTSMYLCASSSPSGGRRAEQYFGPGTRLTVT.

This sequence joins TRBV5-1 and TRBJ2-7; 11 bases align to TRBD2. The CDR3 is 18 residues long. Trimming cost V 4 bases and J 1 base; bases outside gene matches: 13. Germline V gives CDR1 SGHRS, CDR2 YFSETQ. This CDR3 reads CASSKQGVRTSGSYEQYF. DNA of the CDR3: TGCGCCAGCAGCAAACAGGGCGTTAGGACTAGCGGGTCCTACGAGCAGTACTTC.

This chain links TRBV18 with TRBJ2-3; a weak D match, TRBD1 (7 bases). V was clipped by 6 bases and J by 6 bases, with 16 bases between them. This CDR3 is built from 14 residues. Germline-derived CDR1 and CDR2 are KGHSH and LQKENI. The CDR3 DNA sequence: TGTGCCAGCTCGCCTACAGGGGCGGGGGATACGCAGTATTTT. Residues: CASSPTGAGDTQYF.

The rearrangement uses TRBV19 and TRBJ2-2, with 10 bases matching TRBD1. Germline V gene sequence: CDR1 LNHDA, CDR2 SQIVND (reference sequence). The length of the CDR3 is 14 residues. J was trimmed by 6 bases and V by 10 bases; bases with no gene match: 8. CDR3 in amino acids: CATRGTGVSGELFF. The CDR3 DNA sequence: TGTGCCACCCGCGGGACAGGGGTGTCCGGGGAGCTGTTTTTT.